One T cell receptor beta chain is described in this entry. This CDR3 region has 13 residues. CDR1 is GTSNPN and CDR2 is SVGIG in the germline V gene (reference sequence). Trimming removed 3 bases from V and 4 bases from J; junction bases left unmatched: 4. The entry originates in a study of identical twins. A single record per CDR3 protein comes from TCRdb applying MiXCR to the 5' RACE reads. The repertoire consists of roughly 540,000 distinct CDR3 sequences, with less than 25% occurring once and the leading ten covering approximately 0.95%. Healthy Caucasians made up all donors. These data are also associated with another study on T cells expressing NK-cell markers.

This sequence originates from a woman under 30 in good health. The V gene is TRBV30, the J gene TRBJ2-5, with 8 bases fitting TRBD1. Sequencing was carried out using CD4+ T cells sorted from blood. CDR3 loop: CAWRATGVETQYF. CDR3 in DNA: TGTGCCTGGAGGGCGACAGGGGTAGAGACCCAGTACTTC.